This T cell receptor (beta chain) was identified during a study of T-cell reconstitution after alpha-beta-depleted transplantation in children. A few counts support this clonotype. TCRbeta library preparation incorporated unique molecular identifiers. TCRdb fed the PCR reads into MiXCR, producing one record per CDR3 protein. This table holds around 380,000 distinct CDR3 sequences, approximately 11% found once. The starting material was PBMCs from the stem cell graft donor, obtained from the stem cell graft. The sequence was obtained from a human donor who donated a stem cell graft to a child with acute myeloid leukemia.

CDR3 DNA: TGTGCCAGCAGCTTGGGCGTAACCGGGACAGTAAACACCGGGGAGCTGTTTTTT. Translation: CASSLGVTGTVNTGELFF. The rearrangement joins TRBV5-5 to TRBJ2-2, with 7 bases aligning to TRBD1. V dropped 0 bases and J dropped 2; count of bases not matched to a gene: 10. This CDR3 has 18 residues. Germline CDR1 and CDR2: SGHKS and YYEKEE (reference sequence).